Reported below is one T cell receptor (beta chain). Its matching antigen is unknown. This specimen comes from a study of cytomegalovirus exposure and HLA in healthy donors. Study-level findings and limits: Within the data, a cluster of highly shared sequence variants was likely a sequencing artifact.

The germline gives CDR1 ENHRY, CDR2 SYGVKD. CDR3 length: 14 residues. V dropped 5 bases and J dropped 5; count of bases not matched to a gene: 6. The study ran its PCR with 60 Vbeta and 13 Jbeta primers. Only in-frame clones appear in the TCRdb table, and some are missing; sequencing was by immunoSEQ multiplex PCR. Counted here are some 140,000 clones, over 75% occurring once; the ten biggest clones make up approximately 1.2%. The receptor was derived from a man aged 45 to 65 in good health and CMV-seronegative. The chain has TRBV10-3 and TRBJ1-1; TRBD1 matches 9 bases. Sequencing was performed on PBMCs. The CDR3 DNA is TGTGCCATCAGTTGGACAGGGGAAGGGACTGAAGCTTTCTTT. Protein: CAISWTGEGTEAFF.